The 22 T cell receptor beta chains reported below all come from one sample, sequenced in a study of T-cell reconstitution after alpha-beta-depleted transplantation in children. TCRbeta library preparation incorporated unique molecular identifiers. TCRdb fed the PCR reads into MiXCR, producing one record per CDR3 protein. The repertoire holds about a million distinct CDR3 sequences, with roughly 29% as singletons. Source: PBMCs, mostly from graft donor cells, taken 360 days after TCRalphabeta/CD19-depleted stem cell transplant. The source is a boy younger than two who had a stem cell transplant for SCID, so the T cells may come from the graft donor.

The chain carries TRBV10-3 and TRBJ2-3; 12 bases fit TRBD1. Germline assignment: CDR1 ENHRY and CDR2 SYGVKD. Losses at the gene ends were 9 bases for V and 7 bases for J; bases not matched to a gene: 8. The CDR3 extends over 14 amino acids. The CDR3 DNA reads TGTGCCATGCGGGCGGGACAGGGGGCAAATACGCAGTATTTT. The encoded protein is CAMRAGQGANTQYF.

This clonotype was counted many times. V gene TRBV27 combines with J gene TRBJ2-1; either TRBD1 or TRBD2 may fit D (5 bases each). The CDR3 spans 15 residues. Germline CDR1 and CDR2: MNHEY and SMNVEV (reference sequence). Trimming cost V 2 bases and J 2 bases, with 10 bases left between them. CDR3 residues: CASSLGPGPYNEQFF. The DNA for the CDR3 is TGTGCCAGCAGTTTAGGCCCGGGGCCCTACAATGAGCAGTTCTTC.

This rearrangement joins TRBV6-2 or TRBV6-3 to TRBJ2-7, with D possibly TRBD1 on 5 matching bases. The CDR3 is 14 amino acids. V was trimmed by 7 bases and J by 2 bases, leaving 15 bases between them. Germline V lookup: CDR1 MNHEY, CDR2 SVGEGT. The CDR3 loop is CASKGTGPPYEQYF. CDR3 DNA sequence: TGTGCCAGCAAAGGAACAGGACCTCCCTACGAGCAGTACTTC.

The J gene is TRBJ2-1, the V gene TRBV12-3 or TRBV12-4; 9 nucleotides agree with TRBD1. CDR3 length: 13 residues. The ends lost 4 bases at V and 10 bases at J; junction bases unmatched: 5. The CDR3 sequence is CASSWGQGREQFF. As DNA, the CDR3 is TGTGCCAGCAGTTGGGGACAGGGACGGGAGCAGTTCTTC.

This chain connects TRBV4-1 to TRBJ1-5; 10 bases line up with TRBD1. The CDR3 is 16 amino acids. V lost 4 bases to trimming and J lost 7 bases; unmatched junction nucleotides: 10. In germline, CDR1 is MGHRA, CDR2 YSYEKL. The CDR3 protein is CASSPTRDRGEQPQHF. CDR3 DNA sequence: TGCGCCAGCAGCCCTACGAGGGACAGGGGAGAACAGCCCCAGCATTTT.

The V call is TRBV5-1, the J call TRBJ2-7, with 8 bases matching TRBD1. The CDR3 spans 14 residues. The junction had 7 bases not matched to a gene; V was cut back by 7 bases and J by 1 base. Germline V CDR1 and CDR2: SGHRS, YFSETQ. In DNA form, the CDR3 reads TGCGCCAGCGGCTCCAGGGACAGGTCCTACGAGCAGTACTTC. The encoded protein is CASGSRDRSYEQYF.

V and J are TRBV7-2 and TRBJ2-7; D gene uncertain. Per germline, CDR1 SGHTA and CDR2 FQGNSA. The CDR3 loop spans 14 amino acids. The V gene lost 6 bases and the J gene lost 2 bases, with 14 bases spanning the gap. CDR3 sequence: CASRAADKAYEQYF. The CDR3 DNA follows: TGTGCCAGCAGAGCTGCAGACAAGGCCTACGAGCAGTACTTC.

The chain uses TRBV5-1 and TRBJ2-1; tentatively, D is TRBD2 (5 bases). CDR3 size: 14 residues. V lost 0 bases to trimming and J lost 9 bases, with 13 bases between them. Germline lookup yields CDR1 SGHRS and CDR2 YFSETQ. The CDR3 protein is CASSLGRGKGEQFF. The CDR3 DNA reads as TGCGCCAGCAGCTTGGGCCGGGGAAAGGGTGAGCAGTTCTTC.

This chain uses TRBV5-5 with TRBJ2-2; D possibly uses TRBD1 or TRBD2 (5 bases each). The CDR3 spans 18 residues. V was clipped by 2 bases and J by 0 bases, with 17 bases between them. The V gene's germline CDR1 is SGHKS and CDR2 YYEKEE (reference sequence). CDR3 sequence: CASSFEGTHLANTGELFF. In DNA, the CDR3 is TGTGCCAGCAGCTTTGAGGGGACCCACCTCGCGAACACCGGGGAGCTGTTTTTT.

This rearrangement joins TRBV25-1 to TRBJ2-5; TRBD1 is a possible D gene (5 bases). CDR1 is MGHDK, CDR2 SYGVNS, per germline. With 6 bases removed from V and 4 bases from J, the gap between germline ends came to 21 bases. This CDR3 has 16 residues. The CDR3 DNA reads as TGTGCCAGCAGCGATCGGTGGGGCCTTGTGGGAGAGACCCAGTACTTC. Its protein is CASSDRWGLVGETQYF. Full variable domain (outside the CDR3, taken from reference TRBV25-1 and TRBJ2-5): EADIYQTPRYLVIGTGKKITLECSQTMGHDKMYWYQQDPGMELHLIHYSYGVNSTEKGDLSSESTVSRIRTEHFPLTLESARPSHTSQYLCASSDRWGLVGETQYFGPGTRLLVL.

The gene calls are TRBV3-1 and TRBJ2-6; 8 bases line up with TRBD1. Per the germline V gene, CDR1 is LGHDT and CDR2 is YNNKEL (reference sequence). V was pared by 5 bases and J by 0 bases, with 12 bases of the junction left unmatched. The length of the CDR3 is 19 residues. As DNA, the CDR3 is TGTGCCAGCAGCTTTTTACCGGGACAGGCATCCTCTGGGGCCAACGTCCTGACTTTC. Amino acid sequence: CASSFLPGQASSGANVLTF.

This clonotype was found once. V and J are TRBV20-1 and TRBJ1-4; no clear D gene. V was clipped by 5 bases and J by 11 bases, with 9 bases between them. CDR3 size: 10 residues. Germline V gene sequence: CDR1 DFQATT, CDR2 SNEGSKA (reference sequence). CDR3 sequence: CSARAGKLFF. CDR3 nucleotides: TGCAGTGCTCGGGCCGGGAAACTGTTTTTT.

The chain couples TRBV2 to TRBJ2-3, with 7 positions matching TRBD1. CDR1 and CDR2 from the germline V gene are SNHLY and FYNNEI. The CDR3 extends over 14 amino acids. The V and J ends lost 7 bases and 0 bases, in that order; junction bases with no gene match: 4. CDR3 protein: CASTRDRSTDTQYF. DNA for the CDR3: TGTGCCAGCACGAGGGACAGAAGCACAGATACGCAGTATTTT. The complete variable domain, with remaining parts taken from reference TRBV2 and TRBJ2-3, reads EPEVTQTPSHQVTQMGQEVILRCVPISNHLYFYWYRQILGQKVEFLVSFYNNEISEKSEIFDDQFSVERPDGSNFTLKIRSTKLEDSAMYFCASTRDRSTDTQYFGPGTRLTVL.

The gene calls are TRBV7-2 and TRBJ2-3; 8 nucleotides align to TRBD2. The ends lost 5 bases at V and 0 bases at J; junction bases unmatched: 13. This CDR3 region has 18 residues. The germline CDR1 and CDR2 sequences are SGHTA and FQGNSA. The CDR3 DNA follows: TGTGCCAGCAGCCGAGCGGGGGCCCAACCCCGGAGCACAGATACGCAGTATTTT. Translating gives CASSRAGAQPRSTDTQYF.

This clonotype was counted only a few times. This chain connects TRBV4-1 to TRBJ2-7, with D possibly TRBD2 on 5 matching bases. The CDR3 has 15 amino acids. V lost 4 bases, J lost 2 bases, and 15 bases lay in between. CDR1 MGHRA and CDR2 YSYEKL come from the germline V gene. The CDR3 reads CASSPVRVTAYEQYF. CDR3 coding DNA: TGCGCCAGCAGCCCCGTGAGGGTTACGGCCTACGAGCAGTACTTC.

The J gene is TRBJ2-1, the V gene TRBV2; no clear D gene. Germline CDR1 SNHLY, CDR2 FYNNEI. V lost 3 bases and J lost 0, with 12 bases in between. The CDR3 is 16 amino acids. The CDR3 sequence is CASSDFTTSSYNEQFF. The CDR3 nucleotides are TGTGCCAGCAGTGACTTCACTACAAGCTCCTACAATGAGCAGTTCTTC.

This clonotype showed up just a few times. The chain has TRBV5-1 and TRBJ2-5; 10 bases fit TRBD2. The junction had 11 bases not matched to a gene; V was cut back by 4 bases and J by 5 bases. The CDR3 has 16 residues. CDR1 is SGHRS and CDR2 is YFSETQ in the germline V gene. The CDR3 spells CASSPRTSGVGETQYF. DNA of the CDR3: TGCGCCAGCAGCCCCAGGACTAGCGGCGTAGGGGAGACCCAGTACTTC.

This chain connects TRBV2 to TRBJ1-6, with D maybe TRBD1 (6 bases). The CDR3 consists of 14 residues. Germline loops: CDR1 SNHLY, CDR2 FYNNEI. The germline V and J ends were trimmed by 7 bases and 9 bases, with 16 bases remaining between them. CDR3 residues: CASIYSRDTSPLHF. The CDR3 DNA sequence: TGTGCCAGCATATACTCCAGGGACACTTCACCCCTCCACTTT.

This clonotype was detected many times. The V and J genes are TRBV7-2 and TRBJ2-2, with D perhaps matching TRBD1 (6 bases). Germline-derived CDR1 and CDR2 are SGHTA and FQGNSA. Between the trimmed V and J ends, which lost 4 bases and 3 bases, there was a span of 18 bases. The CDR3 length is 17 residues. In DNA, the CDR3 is TGTGCCAGCAGCTCACAGGGATACCGTTTGGACACCGGGGAGCTGTTTTTT. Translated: CASSSQGYRLDTGELFF.

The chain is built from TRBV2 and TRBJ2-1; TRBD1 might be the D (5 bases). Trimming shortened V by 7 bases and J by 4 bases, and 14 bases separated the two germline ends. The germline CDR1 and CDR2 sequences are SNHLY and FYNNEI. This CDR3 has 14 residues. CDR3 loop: CASIKPQGYNEQFF. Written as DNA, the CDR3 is TGTGCCAGCATTAAACCTCAGGGATACAATGAGCAGTTCTTC.

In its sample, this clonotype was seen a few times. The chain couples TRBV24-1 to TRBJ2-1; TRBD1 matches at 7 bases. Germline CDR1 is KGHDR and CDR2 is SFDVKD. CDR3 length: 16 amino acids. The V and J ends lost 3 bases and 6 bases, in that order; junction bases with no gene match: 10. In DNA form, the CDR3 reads TGTGCCACCAGTGATAATCGACAGGGCGCAGGCAATGAGCAGTTCTTC. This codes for CATSDNRQGAGNEQFF.

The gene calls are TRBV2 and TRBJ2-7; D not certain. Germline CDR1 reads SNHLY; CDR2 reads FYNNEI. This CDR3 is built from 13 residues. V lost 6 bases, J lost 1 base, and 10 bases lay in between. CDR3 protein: CASRRDGSYEQYF. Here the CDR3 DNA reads TGTGCCAGCAGGCGAGACGGATCCTACGAGCAGTACTTC.